This is a list of T cell receptor beta chains from one sample in a study of blood T cell repertoires in COVID-19. Repertoires were generated with immunoSEQ multiplex PCR, while TCRdb's copy carries only in-frame clones and drops some. The data show 220,000 or so clones, over 75% seen once. The sample comprised PBMCs or T cells enriched from blood (not recorded which). The receptor source for this set is a woman under 30 in a cohort exposed to, infected with or recovered from COVID-19 (not recorded which). The conserved cysteine and the conserved F or W are not part of the CDR3 here.

V gene: TRBV4-1; J gene: TRBJ1-1; CDR3 protein: ASSRGGTTEAF
V gene: TRBV27; J gene: TRBJ1-5; CDR3 protein: ASSPGTGGHQPQH
V gene: TRBV7-9; J gene: TRBJ2-3; CDR3 protein: ASSATGTIGDTQY
V gene: TRBV27; J gene: TRBJ1-1; CDR3 protein: ASIKWGRNTEAF
V gene: TRBV30; J gene: TRBJ1-2; CDR3 protein: AWRQGGGYT
V gene: TRBV28; J gene: TRBJ1-2; CDR3 protein: ASRPGQGSPFWGYT
V gene: TRBV27; J gene: TRBJ1-1; CDR3 protein: ASSFFGPDTEAF
V gene: TRBV7-9; J gene: TRBJ2-1; CDR3 protein: ASSLGVGTGFFRQF
V gene: TRBV5-1; J gene: TRBJ2-1; CDR3 protein: ASSQGQDWGEQF
V gene: TRBV6-5; J gene: TRBJ2-7; CDR3 protein: ASSTDRGTYEQY
V gene: TRBV5-1; J gene: TRBJ1-2; CDR3 protein: ASSHRTDRVGGGYT
V gene: TRBV20-1; J gene: TRBJ2-7; CDR3 protein: SGSGGYEQY
V gene: TRBV19; J gene: TRBJ1-2; CDR3 protein: ASWARQGGPYGYT
V gene: TRBV5-1; J gene: TRBJ1-1; CDR3 protein: ASSLRTGGAEAF